Below, 27 T cell receptor beta chains from the same sample are listed, as sequenced in a study of T cells after yellow fever vaccination. One entry per CDR3 protein results from TCRdb running MiXCR on the 5' RACE reads. The table has about 63,000 distinct CDR3 sequences, 6% to 7.5% seen once. The sequences come from CD8+ T cells sorted from PBMCs, collected 15 days after the yellow fever booster vaccination. These receptors were collected from a young man who received the YFV17D yellow fever vaccine.

In its sample, this clonotype was seen many times. The gene calls are TRBV27 and TRBJ2-1; D unclear. CDR1 and CDR2 from the germline V gene are MNHEY and SMNVEV (reference sequence). Trimming pared 6 bases from V and 3 bases from J, leaving 9 bases between. The CDR3 sequence is 13 residues long. CDR3 bases: TGTGCCAGCAGATCGAGCAGCTACAATGAGCAGTTCTTC. As protein: CASRSSSYNEQFF.

This clonotype was recorded a few times. The chain has TRBV25-1 and TRBJ2-7, with 13 bases that match TRBD2. CDR1 and CDR2 (germline): MGHDK, SYGVNS. V shed 4 bases and J 2 bases; nucleotides not matched to a gene: 8. This CDR3 spans 17 amino acids. Here the CDR3 reads CASSVTGTSGITYEQYF. CDR3 DNA sequence: TGTGCCAGCAGTGTAACCGGGACTAGCGGGATAACCTACGAGCAGTACTTC.

This clonotype was observed at least ten times. V is TRBV5-1 and J is TRBJ1-1; D is ambiguous. The CDR3 sequence is 13 residues long. Looked up from germline, CDR1 is SGHRS and CDR2 is YFSETQ. Trimming removed 0 bases at V and 2 bases at J, with 5 bases between. CDR3 amino acids: CASSLAANTEAFF. The CDR3 DNA follows: TGCGCCAGCAGCTTGGCAGCCAACACTGAAGCTTTCTTT.

This clonotype was counted many times. The chain is built from TRBV6-5 and TRBJ1-2; a possible D gene is TRBD1 (6 bases). CDR3 size: 14 residues. CDR1 and CDR2 from the germline V gene are MNHEY and SVGAGI. The ends were cut back, 0 bases at V and 4 bases at J, with 9 bases in the middle. The CDR3 loop reads CASSYSGTLYGYTF. The CDR3 DNA reads as TGTGCCAGCAGTTACTCGGGGACACTCTATGGCTACACCTTC.

The sample holds many counts of this clonotype. The chain employs TRBV30 and TRBJ2-1, with D possibly matching TRBD2 (5 bases). The V gene lost 3 bases and the J gene lost 3 bases, with 15 bases spanning the gap. The CDR3 has 15 residues. The V gene's germline CDR1 is GTSNPN and CDR2 SVGIG (reference sequence). The CDR3 sequence: CAWSLEVGDYNEQFF. The CDR3 region has the DNA TGTGCCTGGAGCCTTGAGGTGGGAGACTACAATGAGCAGTTCTTC.

The CDR3 loop is CASSRGLAEYNEQFF. CDR3 DNA sequence: TGTGCCAGCAGCAGGGGGCTAGCGGAGTACAATGAGCAGTTCTTC. The rearrangement joins TRBV7-7 to TRBJ2-1, with D perhaps assigned TRBD1 or TRBD2 (7 bases each). The germline V gene encodes CDR1 SSHAT and CDR2 FNYEAQ (reference sequence). Trimming removed 5 bases from V and 4 bases from J, with 15 bases in between. This CDR3 spans 15 amino acids.

This clonotype was seen many times. The V gene is TRBV11-2, the J gene TRBJ2-2; D unresolved. V lost 4 bases and J 0 bases, leaving 3 bases between the germline ends. This CDR3 comprises 13 residues. CDR1 and CDR2 from the germline V gene are SGHAT and FQNNGV. The CDR3 nucleotides read TGTGCCAGCAGCTCGGCGAACACCGGGGAGCTGTTTTTT. Its translation: CASSSANTGELFF.

This clonotype was observed a handful of times. V is TRBV28 and J is TRBJ2-7; TRBD2 is a possible D gene (5 bases). Germline CDR1 MDHEN, CDR2 SYDVKM. CDR3 size: 15 residues. V dropped 4 bases and J dropped 5 bases, with 18 bases sitting between them. CDR3: CASSSRRRVPNEQYF. CDR3 in DNA: TGTGCCAGCAGTTCCAGACGGCGGGTCCCCAACGAGCAGTACTTC.

This clonotype showed up many times. The CDR3 coding sequence is TGTGCCAGCAGCTTAGTGGGGAGAGGCACCAACGAGCAGTACTTC. Translation: CASSLVGRGTNEQYF. The chain uses TRBV7-8 and TRBJ2-7; D may be TRBD2 (5 bases). The CDR3 length is 15 residues. Trimming removed 1 base at V and 5 bases at J, with 15 bases between. Looked up from germline, CDR1 is SGHVS and CDR2 is FQNEAQ.

In DNA form, the CDR3 reads TGCAGTGCTAGCGGGACGGAGGCCTACGAGCAGTACTTC. It encodes CSASGTEAYEQYF. The genes are TRBV20-1 and TRBJ2-7; D possibly matches TRBD1 or TRBD2 (5 bases each). The V and J ends lost 3 bases and 2 bases respectively, with 11 bases between them. This CDR3 comprises 13 residues. Germline CDR1 DFQATT, CDR2 SNEGSKA (reference sequence).

This clonotype was seen ten or more times. The chain carries TRBV12-3 or TRBV12-4 and TRBJ2-7, with D possibly being TRBD2 (5 bases). V dropped 5 bases and J dropped 5 bases, with 7 bases sitting between them. This CDR3 is built from 11 residues. The CDR3 region is CASSIGNEQYF. The CDR3 region has the DNA TGTGCCAGCAGTATCGGGAACGAGCAGTACTTC.

As concerns this clonotype: With a much larger clone just one base away, this may be a read error. The rearrangement uses TRBV25-1 and TRBJ2-3; D may be TRBD2 (5 bases). V was pared by 3 bases and J by 3 bases, with 13 bases between. CDR1 and CDR2 (germline): MGHDK, SYGVNS. The CDR3 contains 15 residues. The CDR3 region is CASSEGLGRTDTQYF. The CDR3 region has the DNA TGTGCCAGCAGTGAGGGCCTGGGGAGAACAGATACGCAGTATTTT.

The table lists this clonotype with many counts. The chain couples TRBV5-1 to TRBJ1-3; tentative D call: TRBD1 (5 bases). Between the trimmed V and J ends, which lost 0 bases and 2 bases, there was a span of 9 bases. CDR3 size: 15 residues. Looked up from germline, CDR1 is SGHRS and CDR2 is YFSETQ. Here the CDR3 DNA reads TGCGCCAGCAGCTTGGGGCAGGGTACTGGAAACACCATATATTTT. It yields the protein CASSLGQGTGNTIYF.

The chain links TRBV7-9 to TRBJ2-1, with a tentative D call TRBD2 (5 bases). Germline values: CDR1 SEHNR, CDR2 FQNEAQ (reference sequence). This CDR3 region has 15 residues. Trimming left V 5 bases short and J 0 bases short, with 11 bases between. The CDR3 here is CASSAQTISYNEQFF. Written as DNA, the CDR3 is TGTGCCAGCAGCGCCCAGACTATCTCCTACAATGAGCAGTTCTTC.

This clonotype was recorded at least ten times. The rearrangement joins TRBV7-9 to TRBJ2-2; 7 bases are shared with TRBD1. The CDR3 is 16 amino acids. V shed 5 bases and J 2 bases; nucleotides not matched to a gene: 8. Per germline, CDR1 SEHNR and CDR2 FQNEAQ (reference sequence). The CDR3 DNA is TGTGCCAGCAGCCCGACAGGGTCCCCCAACACCGGGGAGCTGTTTTTT. Residues: CASSPTGSPNTGELFF.

This clonotype was detected ten times or more. The chain has TRBV12-3 or TRBV12-4 and TRBJ1-2, with TRBD1 matching 11 bases. V was clipped by 5 bases and J by 8 bases; unmatched bases: 4. The CDR3 extends over 13 amino acids. CDR3 DNA: TGTGCCAGCAGTCCAGGGACAGGGGGAGGCTACACCTTC. It is translated as CASSPGTGGGYTF.

This clonotype was found many times. The chain uses TRBV7-9 and TRBJ2-5, with TRBD2 as a possible D gene (6 bases). The CDR3 extends over 15 amino acids. Trimming shortened V by 1 base and J by 3 bases, and 12 bases separated the two germline ends. Germline CDR1 is SEHNR and CDR2 is FQNEAQ (reference sequence). The CDR3 DNA sequence: TGTGCCAGCAGCTTAGAGATGGCTAGCGAAGAGACCCAGTACTTC. Its translation is CASSLEMASEETQYF.

This clonotype was counted at least ten times. V and J are TRBV29-1 and TRBJ2-7; D not resolved. The CDR3 is 12 residues long. The germline V gene has CDR1 SQVTM and CDR2 ANQGSEA. The germline V and J ends were trimmed by 5 bases and 3 bases, with 11 bases remaining between them. CDR3 coding DNA: TGCAGCGTTAATCTTAGCAGCTACGAGCAGTACTTC. Its translation: CSVNLSSYEQYF.

This clonotype was recorded at least ten times. The chain uses TRBV14 and TRBJ1-4, with D hard to call. Germline V CDR1 and CDR2: SGHDN, FVKESK. This CDR3 comprises 14 residues. V was pared by 1 base and J by 4 bases, with 7 bases between. CDR3 amino acids: CASSQVASNEKLFF. CDR3 nucleotides: TGTGCCAGCAGCCAAGTGGCCAGTAATGAAAAACTGTTTTTT.

There are many counts of this clonotype. V is TRBV28 and J is TRBJ1-5; D is uncertain. The V end lost 4 bases, the J end lost 6 bases, and 13 bases lay between the germline ends. The CDR3 runs 14 residues. Germline V CDR1 and CDR2: MDHEN, SYDVKM. CDR3: CASSSTGVTQPQHF. The CDR3 nucleotides read TGTGCCAGCAGTTCCACCGGGGTGACTCAGCCCCAGCATTTT.

This clonotype was seen ten or more times. This sequence joins TRBV7-2 and TRBJ2-7; D call uncertain. This CDR3 is 13 amino acids long. CDR1 is SGHTA and CDR2 is FQGNSA in the germline V gene. With 3 bases removed from V and 7 bases from J, the gap between germline ends came to 13 bases. DNA of the CDR3: TGTGCCAGCAGCTTTGGGTCGTGGGTTGAGCAGTACTTC. Amino acid sequence: CASSFGSWVEQYF.

This clonotype was recorded a few times. CDR3 amino acids: CASSSGQGRTAFF. The DNA for the CDR3 is TGTGCCAGCAGCTCCGGACAGGGGAGGACGGCTTTCTTT. The chain is built from TRBV5-6 and TRBJ1-1; TRBD1 agrees at 9 bases. The V segment lost 3 bases and the J segment 11 bases; nucleotides outside the gene matches: 8. There are 13 residues in the CDR3. Looked up from germline, CDR1 is SGHDT and CDR2 is YYEEEE.

This chain's CDR3 is CASSFRLYEQYF. The CDR3 DNA reads as TGTGCCAGCAGTTTTCGGCTCTACGAGCAGTACTTC. The V gene is TRBV28, the J gene TRBJ2-7; no clear D gene. The CDR3 covers 12 residues. V was shortened by 3 bases and J by 3 bases, with 6 bases between the two germline ends. CDR1 and CDR2 (germline): MDHEN, SYDVKM.

There are many counts of this clonotype. V is TRBV5-1 and J is TRBJ2-7; 9 nucleotides agree with TRBD1. CDR1 SGHRS and CDR2 YFSETQ come from the germline V gene. J lost 4 bases, V lost 4 bases, and 3 bases had no gene match. This CDR3 comprises 13 residues. The CDR3 region is CASSDRGTYEQYF. The DNA for the CDR3 is TGCGCCAGCAGCGACAGGGGGACATACGAGCAGTACTTC.

This clonotype was counted at least ten times. The chain uses TRBV11-3 and TRBJ2-1; 8 bases align to TRBD1. Losses at the gene ends were 5 bases for V and 5 bases for J; bases not matched to a gene: 14. This CDR3 has 17 amino acids. Germline values: CDR1 SGHNT, CDR2 YENEEA. CDR3 nucleotides: TGTGCCAGCAGCCCCCCAGACAGGGGCCAGACTCACAATGAGCAGTTCTTC. It is translated as CASSPPDRGQTHNEQFF.

There are many counts of this clonotype. This chain links TRBV5-5 with TRBJ2-3; no definite D call. The CDR3 has 15 amino acids. Between the trimmed V and J ends, which lost 2 bases and 0 bases, there was a span of 10 bases. In germline, CDR1 is SGHKS, CDR2 YYEKEE (reference sequence). CDR3 in DNA: TGTGCCAGCAGCTTCCTAGAGAGTAGCACAGATACGCAGTATTTT. It codes for CASSFLESSTDTQYF. The whole variable domain, filled in from reference TRBV5-5 and TRBJ2-3, reads DAGVTQSPTHLIKTRGQQVTLRCSPISGHKSVSWYQQVLGQGPQFIFQYYEKEERGRGNFPDRFSARQFPNYSSELNVNALLLGDSALYLCASSFLESSTDTQYFGPGTRLTVL.

This clonotype was recorded at least ten times. CDR3 protein: CASSYRQGLNTEAFF. Written as DNA, the CDR3 is TGTGCCAGCAGTTACCGACAGGGCCTGAACACTGAAGCTTTCTTT. This sequence joins TRBV6-2 or TRBV6-3 and TRBJ1-1; 7 bases fit TRBD1. Trimming removed 2 bases from V and 0 bases from J; junction bases left unmatched: 3. Germline V gives CDR1 MNHEY, CDR2 SVGEGT. This CDR3 is 15 amino acids long.